Here is one TCR beta chain with its context. Its target is unknown. V lost 1 base, J lost 1 base, and 11 bases lay in between. Germline V CDR1 and CDR2: MNHEY, SVGAGI. The CDR3 has 16 amino acids. This sample is part of a study of cytomegalovirus exposure and HLA in healthy donors. The PCR used 60 Vbeta and 13 Jbeta primers. Produced via immunoSEQ multiplex PCR; TCRdb's table is partial and in-frame only. This table has about 100,000 clones, 65% to 75% appearing once. Whole-study results and caveats: In a later analysis, at a false discovery rate of 0.05, 16,951 TCR beta sequences were associated with HLA alleles.

The sequenced sample was PBMCs. V gene TRBV6-5 combines with J gene TRBJ1-5; D gene ambiguous. The clonotype comes from a woman in her 70s in good health and CMV-seropositive. Here the CDR3 DNA reads TGTGCCAGCAGTTACTTTTCCGGCGGGAGCAATCAGCCCCAGCATTTT. This gives the protein CASSYFSGGSNQPQHF.